Shown below are 26 T cell receptor beta chains from a single sample sequenced in a study of T cells after yellow fever vaccination. TCRdb used MiXCR to reprocess the 5' RACE reads, holding one entry per CDR3 protein. The sample contains some 390,000 distinct CDR3 sequences, approximately 19% of which appear only once. Here the sequenced sample was PBMCs, taken before the yellow fever booster vaccination. Receptors originate from a man between 18 and 35 years old who received the YFV17D yellow fever vaccine.

A note on this clonotype: The junction departs from germline at one end; a sequencing error may be responsible. The rearrangement links TRBV29-1 to TRBJ2-1; D is unresolved. This CDR3 comprises 16 residues. Germline loops: CDR1 SQVTM, CDR2 ANQGSEA. This chain's CDR3 is CSVTPAVTSSNNEQFF. The CDR3 nucleotides read TGCAGCGTTACCCCCGCAGTCACTTCCTCCAACAATGAGCAGTTCTTC.

V and J are TRBV7-2 and TRBJ1-1; no clear D. CDR1 and CDR2 (germline): SGHTA, FQGNSA. V lost 2 bases, J lost 2 bases, and 9 bases lay in between. This CDR3 region has 14 residues. This chain's CDR3 is CASSLHSTNTEAFF. The CDR3 nucleotides are TGTGCCAGCAGCTTACACAGCACCAACACTGAAGCTTTCTTT. Variable domain in full (rest from reference TRBV7-2 and TRBJ1-1): GAGVSQSPSNKVTEKGKDVELRCDPISGHTALYWYRQSLGQGLEFLIYFQGNSAPDKSGLPSDRFSAERTGGSVSTLTIQRTQQEDSAVYLCASSLHSTNTEAFFGQGTRLTVV.

This chain uses TRBV7-2 with TRBJ1-1; D gene ambiguous. CDR1 and CDR2 from the germline V gene are SGHTA and FQGNSA. The V and J ends lost 5 bases and 11 bases respectively, with 12 bases between them. CDR3 length: 11 amino acids. The CDR3 loop is CASSTGPWAFF. CDR3 DNA sequence: TGTGCCAGCAGCACCGGGCCCTGGGCTTTCTTT.

The chain employs TRBV9 and TRBJ2-1; the D gene is possibly TRBD2 (6 bases). V was cut by 1 base and J by 2 bases, with 10 bases left in between. This CDR3 contains 15 residues. Germline V gives CDR1 SGDLS, CDR2 YYNGEE. The CDR3: CASSVRGATYNEQFF. The DNA for the CDR3 is TGTGCCAGCAGCGTACGCGGGGCAACCTACAATGAGCAGTTCTTC. Filled out from reference TRBV9 and TRBJ2-1, the complete variable domain reads DSGVTQTPKHLITATGQRVTLRCSPRSGDLSVYWYQQSLDQGLQFLIQYYNGEERAKGNILERFSAQQFPDLHSELNLSSLELGDSALYFCASSVRGATYNEQFFGPGTRLTVL.

This clonotype was seen only a few times. The chain employs TRBV6-1 and TRBJ1-3; no clear D. V lost 4 bases and J 3 bases, leaving 4 bases between the germline ends. The CDR3 totals 12 residues. Germline values: CDR1 MNHNS, CDR2 SASEGT. The CDR3: CASSGGGNTIYF. The DNA of the CDR3 is TGTGCCAGCAGTGGGGGTGGAAACACCATATATTTT.

CDR3 nucleotide sequence: TGCAGTGTCCCAACCGCAGGGATTGGCTACACCTTC. Translation gives CSVPTAGIGYTF. This chain joins TRBV20-1 and TRBJ1-2, with D tentatively TRBD1 (5 bases). V lost 7 bases and J 7 bases, leaving 16 bases between the germline ends. The CDR3 contains 12 residues. Germline CDR1 is DFQATT and CDR2 is SNEGSKA (reference sequence).

This clonotype was seen a few times. The J gene is TRBJ2-4, the V gene TRBV7-2; 7 nucleotides agree with TRBD1. Germline lookup yields CDR1 SGHTA and CDR2 FQGNSA. The CDR3 sequence is 14 residues long. V lost 3 bases to trimming and J lost 7 bases; unmatched junction nucleotides: 6. In nucleotides, the CDR3 is TGTGCCAGCAGCTTGACAGGACAGGTGAACATTCAGTACTTC. Its protein product is CASSLTGQVNIQYF. The full variable domain, rest sourced from reference TRBV7-2 and TRBJ2-4, is GAGVSQSPSNKVTEKGKDVELRCDPISGHTALYWYRQSLGQGLEFLIYFQGNSAPDKSGLPSDRFSAERTGGSVSTLTIQRTQQEDSAVYLCASSLTGQVNIQYFGAGTRLSVL.

The CDR3 protein is CAWSVQGADTQYF. The CDR3 bases are TGTGCCTGGAGTGTACAGGGGGCAGATACGCAGTATTTT. V and J are TRBV30 and TRBJ2-3; 8 nucleotides match TRBD1. V was clipped by 0 bases and J by 4 bases; unmatched bases: 0. CDR1 and CDR2 (germline): GTSNPN, SVGIG (reference sequence). The CDR3 has 13 amino acids.

The V gene is TRBV10-2, the J gene TRBJ2-3; TRBD2 might be the D (5 bases). The CDR3 is 12 amino acids. Germline CDR1 WSHSY, CDR2 SAAADI. The ends were cut back, 6 bases at V and 7 bases at J, with 11 bases in the middle. The CDR3 DNA reads as TGCGCCAGCAGATTGAGCGGCTATACGCAGTATTTT. Protein: CASRLSGYTQYF.

A few counts support this clonotype. V usage is TRBV3-1 and J usage is TRBJ2-5, with D perhaps TRBD1 (6 bases). Germline assignment: CDR1 LGHDT and CDR2 YNNKEL (reference sequence). The CDR3 contains 14 residues. The V gene lost 1 base and the J gene lost 3 bases, with 9 bases spanning the gap. The CDR3 bases are TGTGCCAGCAGCCAAGTAGAGGGGGAAGAGACCCAGTACTTC. It codes for CASSQVEGEETQYF.

This clonotype was seen a handful of times. The V call is TRBV3-1, the J call TRBJ2-7; D unclear. The CDR3 extends over 13 amino acids. Trimming removed 4 bases at V and 5 bases at J, with 12 bases between. Germline values: CDR1 LGHDT, CDR2 YNNKEL (reference sequence). CDR3 protein: CASSPYGGNEQYF. The CDR3 region has the DNA TGTGCCAGCAGCCCTTACGGTGGGAACGAGCAGTACTTC.

The V gene is TRBV7-7, the J gene TRBJ2-3; 7 bases agree with TRBD1. Germline V gene data show CDR1 as SSHAT and CDR2 as FNYEAQ (reference sequence). The CDR3 is 14 residues long. Losses at the gene ends were 5 bases for V and 5 bases for J; bases not matched to a gene: 7. The chain's CDR3 is CASSKQGNGDTQYF. The CDR3 DNA reads as TGTGCCAGCAGCAAACAGGGGAATGGAGATACGCAGTATTTT. The entire variable domain, with the rest obtained from reference TRBV7-7 and TRBJ2-3, is as follows: GAGVSQSPRYKVTKRGQDVTLRCDPISSHATLYWYQQALGQGPEFLTYFNYEAQPDKSGLPSDRFSAERPEGSISTLTIQRTEQRDSAMYRCASSKQGNGDTQYFGPGTRLTVL.

This clonotype was observed a handful of times. This sequence joins TRBV7-9 and TRBJ1-5, with D possibly matching TRBD1 (5 bases). In germline, CDR1 is SEHNR, CDR2 FQNEAQ (reference sequence). This CDR3 region has 13 residues. With 7 bases removed from V and 9 bases from J, the gap between germline ends came to 16 bases. The CDR3 region is CASTRDGKGPQHF. The CDR3 DNA sequence: TGTGCCAGCACTCGGGACGGGAAAGGGCCCCAGCATTTT.

The V call is TRBV27, the J call TRBJ1-2; 10 bases agree with TRBD1. Germline CDR1 reads MNHEY; CDR2 reads SMNVEV (reference sequence). With 6 bases clipped from V and 4 bases from J, the junction kept 11 bases outside the gene matches. The CDR3 sequence is 16 residues long. The CDR3 region is CASSPLGTGAGYGYTF. Here the CDR3 DNA reads TGTGCCAGCAGCCCTTTGGGGACAGGGGCCGGCTATGGCTACACCTTC.

The rearrangement uses TRBV9 and TRBJ2-1; possibly TRBD2 for D (6 bases). The CDR3 is made up of 13 amino acids. The V gene lost 3 bases and the J gene lost 7 bases, with 11 bases spanning the gap. Per the germline V gene, CDR1 is SGDLS and CDR2 is YYNGEE. This chain's CDR3 is CASSARGLNEQFF. The DNA for the CDR3 is TGTGCCAGCAGCGCCCGGGGGTTGAATGAGCAGTTCTTC.

V is TRBV4-3 and J is TRBJ2-2, with TRBD2 identical over 10 bases. The germline V gene encodes CDR1 LGHNA and CDR2 YSLEER. Germline trimming cut 0 bases from V and 4 bases from J; bases unmatched to any gene: 8. This CDR3 is 18 amino acids long. The CDR3 loop is CASSQESSGGIPTGELFF. The CDR3 DNA reads TGCGCCAGCAGCCAAGAGTCTAGCGGGGGTATCCCCACCGGGGAGCTGTTTTTT.

This clonotype has only a few counts. This chain uses TRBV2 with TRBJ2-3, with 13 bases aligning to TRBD2. CDR1 is SNHLY, CDR2 FYNNEI, per germline. The CDR3 length is 15 residues. V was clipped by 9 bases and J by 4 bases; unmatched bases: 7. The CDR3 sequence is CARAPTSGGADTQYF. The CDR3 nucleotides are TGTGCCAGGGCCCCAACTAGCGGGGGGGCAGATACGCAGTATTTT.

This rearrangement joins TRBV20-1 to TRBJ1-1; D uncertain. The germline V and J ends were trimmed by 1 base and 2 bases, with 14 bases remaining between them. Germline assignment: CDR1 DFQATT and CDR2 SNEGSKA (reference sequence). This CDR3 contains 15 residues. Written as DNA, the CDR3 is TGCAGTGCTAGAGGGGGTGACGCTCTTAACACTGAAGCTTTCTTT. It translates to CSARGGDALNTEAFF.

The J gene is TRBJ2-1, the V gene TRBV28; D gene unclear. V dropped 2 bases and J dropped 11 bases, with 10 bases sitting between them. The CDR3 sequence is 12 residues long. CDR1 and CDR2 from the germline V gene are MDHEN and SYDVKM. CDR3 amino acids: CASSLQTWKQFF. For the CDR3, the DNA is TGTGCCAGCAGTTTACAAACCTGGAAGCAGTTCTTC.

This clonotype was detected a few times. The chain combines TRBV5-1 with TRBJ2-3; D may be TRBD1 or TRBD2 (5 bases each). Germline CDR1 SGHRS, CDR2 YFSETQ. This CDR3 region has 16 residues. The V end was cut by 2 bases, the J end by 2 bases, with 15 bases between. The CDR3 reads CASSLKTGRNTDTQYF. The CDR3 DNA sequence: TGCGCCAGCAGCTTAAAAACGGGACGGAACACAGATACGCAGTATTTT.

This clonotype has a handful of counts. The V and J genes are TRBV5-1 and TRBJ1-2, with 10 bases matching TRBD1. The CDR3 length is 14 residues. CDR1 and CDR2 from the germline V gene are SGHRS and YFSETQ. J gave up 5 bases and V 5 bases, and 6 bases lay outside the gene matches. CDR3 amino acids: CASRKGTGEYGYTF. DNA of the CDR3: TGCGCCAGCAGGAAGGGGACAGGGGAATATGGCTACACCTTC.

This clonotype was counted between two and nine times. V is TRBV4-3 and J is TRBJ1-1; D is unclear. The CDR3 consists of 13 residues. V lost 4 bases and J 5 bases, leaving 11 bases between the germline ends. Looked up from germline, CDR1 is LGHNA and CDR2 is YSLEER. The CDR3 sequence is CASSLNALTEAFF. The CDR3, as DNA: TGCGCCAGCAGCCTAAACGCCCTTACTGAAGCTTTCTTT.

This clonotype was found a few times. The rearrangement links TRBV20-1 to TRBJ2-5, with TRBD1 matching 10 bases. In germline, CDR1 is DFQATT, CDR2 SNEGSKA (reference sequence). V dropped 1 base and J dropped 5; count of bases not matched to a gene: 16. CDR3 length: 18 amino acids. The CDR3 sequence: CSARGHRDRGSGWETQYF. CDR3 nucleotides: TGCAGTGCTAGAGGACACCGGGACAGGGGATCTGGGTGGGAGACCCAGTACTTC.

The chain carries TRBV12-3 or TRBV12-4 and TRBJ1-1; D is undetermined. Trimming stripped 2 bases from V and 10 bases from J, with 11 bases between. The CDR3 is 12 residues long. CDR3 loop: CASSLWLNPAFF. The CDR3 nucleotides are TGTGCCAGCAGTTTATGGTTAAATCCAGCTTTCTTT.

This clonotype turned up a few times. The chain uses TRBV27 and TRBJ1-1, with TRBD1 as a possible D gene (6 bases). The CDR3 extends over 15 amino acids. Trimming pared 4 bases from V and 4 bases from J, leaving 16 bases between. Germline V gene sequence: CDR1 MNHEY, CDR2 SMNVEV (reference sequence). This CDR3 reads CASSSPGAGGTEAFF. In DNA form, the CDR3 reads TGTGCCAGCAGTTCCCCAGGGGCTGGGGGCACTGAAGCTTTCTTT.

This sequence joins TRBV12-3 or TRBV12-4 and TRBJ1-5; D ambiguous. V was shortened by 1 base and J by 9 bases, with 7 bases between the two germline ends. The CDR3 contains 12 residues. The CDR3 bases are TGTGCCAGCAGTTTAGTGAAGACGCCCCAGCATTTT. Translation gives CASSLVKTPQHF.